Detailed here is one T cell receptor (beta chain). The specificity of this receptor is unknown. No base-level quality is on record; no much larger clone is a single base apart. The data derive from a study of cytomegalovirus exposure and HLA in healthy donors listed by TCRdb under 2017. Some background on the complete study: According to an earlier analysis of 550 to 700 of the donors, about 170 million T cells yielded 117 million unique TCR beta sequences and about 300 Gb of sequence data. Typing coverage differed by locus: A, B, C, DRB1 and DQB1 were typed in roughly 620-630 donors, DQA1 in 500 to 550, DPA1 in around 600, and DPB1 in roughly 450. Class I and class II HLA loci were covered by the typing at four-digit resolution. To study patterns of TCR occurrence, a later analysis re-analyzed previously published TCR beta repertoires from under 750 donors and added high-resolution HLA genotyping. Several DR-DQ haplotypes were treated as single units for association and clustering because of strong linkage in the cohort. Of the 350 to 450 genotyped donors, over 70% fell in the genetic ancestry cluster associated with self-reported Caucasian donors. Rather than drawing on any new phenotypic data, the later analysis identified candidate immune exposures from TCR beta sequences and the way those sequences occurred across donors. The study aimed to test whether signatures of past pathogen exposure could be identified by cataloging public T cell receptors. Donor age, sex, ethnicity and CMV serostatus were collected together with the repertoire data. All discovery cohort repertoires had been generated on a single sequencing platform. An earlier analysis of 587 of the donors used high-throughput TCR beta sequencing to judge whether each TCR beta V gene segment behaved as functional or pseudogenic. An early release covering 500 to 750 HLA-typed donors comprised approximately 290 gigabases of sequencing data and roughly 85 million unique TCR sequences. Besides the first cohort of 550 to 750 subjects, a separate validation cohort made up of 120 different subjects was used. Using immunosequencing, the study profiled T cell repertoires from roughly 650 subjects and related those repertoires to cytomegalovirus serostatus. Across approximately 420 genotyped donors of the cohort, an average of about 240,000 unique TCR beta nucleotide sequences per donor were sequenced, and roughly 20% of those sequences were non-productive. In a later genetic analysis, genome-wide SNP genotypes for about 55% of the roughly 670 donors were used, and that subset was treated as a discovery cohort. High-throughput TCR immunosequencing, statistical association of individual TCRs with disease status, and machine learning were combined to predict cytomegalovirus infection status.

The cohort consisted of some 730 healthy bone marrow donors. Cohort members were all nominally healthy when sampled, although unrecorded immune exposures were likely present. The donor was CMV seropositive and belonged to the group of 250 to 350 seropositive cohort members. Every donor gave a peripheral blood sample, and the peripheral blood mononuclear cells from that sample were used for TCR beta sequencing. Genomic DNA extraction from the blood cell samples was performed with the Qiagen DNeasy Blood Extraction Kit. The protocol used for the library was the immunoSEQ multiplex PCR assay. A mixture of 60 forward primers for TCR Vbeta segments and 13 reverse primers for TCR Jbeta segments was used in the multiplex PCR. A multiplex PCR assay on genomic DNA amplified the CDR3 region of rearranged TCR beta genes. On the Illumina HiSeq System, the amplified TCR beta libraries were sequenced as 87-base-pair reads. For the original study's pipeline: A later analysis tallied roughly 76 million unique TCR beta chains across the approximately 670 repertoires, and about 10 million of those chains were shared by two or more donors. Raw reads were error-corrected and collapsed into unique sequences with a nearest-neighbor algorithm that merged closely related sequences to remove PCR and sequencing errors. V, D and J gene segments were assigned by aligning CDR3 sequences to IMGT reference sequences. Each retained sequence needed at least a six-nucleotide match to both a V gene segment and a J gene segment. A rearrangement was called productive if the CDR3 had no stop codons and remained in frame with V and J, and every other rearrangement was called non-productive. CDR3 was defined by IMGT convention, running from the second conserved V-encoded cysteine to the conserved J-encoded phenylalanine. In an earlier analysis of around 570 of the donors, sequences lacking an unambiguous match to a single V gene segment were excluded. In an earlier analysis of several hundred of the donors, V segments were called functional above 56.7% productive rearrangements and were called segregating when the between-donor standard deviation exceeded 5%. A statistical classification framework was built for diagnosing cytomegalovirus status from the catalog of TCR beta chain sequences. A later analysis assigned V and J genes by comparing TCR nucleotide sequences with IMGT/GENE-DB human TR gene sequences. In a later analysis, CDR3 sequences and most-parsimonious VDJ recombination scenarios were assigned using the TCRdist pipeline. A later analysis defined each TCR beta chain by its CDR3 amino acid sequence plus V-gene family, and excluded reads lacking a unique V-gene family. As a way to deal with suspected cross-contamination and a sequencing artifact, a later analysis dropped 592 nucleotide sequences that were highly shared and had low generation probability. In a later analysis, a clonal expansion index was calculated for each public chain from normalized within-repertoire ranks of inferred template counts. In a later analysis, generation probabilities were computed with a VDJ recombination model fitted to out-of-frame rearrangements, and the resulting probabilities were checked against IGoR. In a later analysis, TCR-TCR, TCR-HLA and TCR-CMV co-occurrence was scored with hypergeometric tests, and a repertoire-size bias correction was applied to TCR pairs. To estimate false discovery rates, a later analysis permuted the HLA or CMV assignments 20 times. A later analysis grouped co-occurring TCRs with DBSCAN, adding TCRdist sequence similarity when clustering within HLA-allele-positive subsets. Repertoires with fewer than 30,000 or more than 120,000 public chains, plus five repertoires with anomalous nucleotide sharing, were excluded from co-occurrence clustering. TCRdb carries this immuneACCESS record with in-frame sequences only. Its versions omit some clonotypes, under half of them owing to an unresolved V gene in the studies checked, with the rest unexplained. V and J calls and clone size follow that table, whereas D and trimming were derived from the DNA. For this sample the table gives roughly 200,000 clones, of which over 60% were detected only once. 2% to 2.5% of the sample rests with the top ten.

The paper as a whole reports these results and caveats: A later analysis found that TCR association rates varied across HLA loci, with DRB1 alleles showing the most associated TCRs and HLA-C alleles the fewest. In this cohort, only TCR beta chains were sequenced, and detectable features were limited by the absence of alpha or paired-chain data. Most CMV-associated TCR beta chains appeared to be HLA-restricted in a later analysis, and the HLA associations seemed to be driven largely by CMV exposure. The sequencing pipeline was judged likely to have produced a cluster of highly shared sequence variants as a technical artifact. Across donors, most TCR sequences were observed very rarely, whereas some public TCRs were present in many individuals. In an earlier analysis of some 640 of the donors, most TCR beta V segments were observed in productive rearrangements about 90% or about 30% of the time, broadly matching IMGT annotations. Presence/absence analyses assumed roughly uniform sequencing depth across donors, an assumption that may not hold. For the cohort, immune exposure information was limited to CMV serostatus. Linkage disequilibrium might explain the correlated functional status among segregating V segments, but an unknown experimental factor could not be excluded. A later genetic analysis reported fewer N-insertions in productive TCRs among donors in an Asian-associated ancestry cluster than the roughly 620-donor mean. When HLA alleles, especially DR and DQ, strongly co-occurred, TCR associations were difficult to assign to individual alleles. According to the authors, the approach could potentially be generalized to other disease states and immunological phenotypes. A further reported finding was that TCR beta sequences accurately predicted the HLA-A and HLA-B alleles for most subjects in the first cohort. Because HLA typing was missing for some donors at each locus, association tests included only the typed subset. In vitro tests confirmed that a few of the cytomegalovirus-associated TCR beta chains recognize cytomegalovirus antigens. Cytomegalovirus status was reported to be diagnosed by the classifier with high specificity and sensitivity in both the original and validation cohorts. According to a later analysis, parvovirus B19, influenza, CMV and Epstein-Barr virus appeared linked to several top co-occurrence clusters. Because counts were too low, around 17 rarely observed V segments, including chromosome 9 orphons, were left out of the earlier analysis of roughly 600 of the donors. Compared with equally common non-associated chains, HLA-associated TCR beta chains in a later analysis were more clonally expanded and had lower generation probabilities. A later genetic analysis associated a missense DCLRE1C variant with V-gene and J-gene trimming of TCR beta chains, and an independent cohort replicated the association. Specific HLA alleles were associated with 15,000 to 20,000 TCR beta sequences at a false discovery rate of 0.05 in a later analysis. The study listed 150 to 200 TCR beta chains as associated with cytomegalovirus.

The receptor comes from a woman aged 25 to 39 in good health and CMV-seropositive. The sample was PBMCs.

Read as DNA, the sequence is TGTGCCAGCAGTTTACGAGGGGGCTATAACTATGGCTACACCTTC. Translated, it reads CASSLRGGYNYGYTF. The chain joins TRBV28 to TRBJ1-2, and 7 junction bases match TRBD1. Measured from the cysteine to the phenylalanine, the CDR3 is 15 residues long. The sequence is cut down to CDR3 DNA, 45 bases in frame from base 1. V is cut back by 2 bases and J by 1 base, with 4 bases in the junction unmatched. CDR1 and CDR2 are drawn from the germline V gene: MDHEN, SYDVKM.